This T cell receptor (beta chain) was sequenced in a study of shared clonotypes between healthy human individuals. Study conclusions and caveats: Tissue TCR repertoires likely differ from these blood-only repertoires.

Germline assignment: CDR1 MGHDK and CDR2 SYGVNS. V shed 1 base and J 5 bases; nucleotides not matched to a gene: 8. CDR3 length: 16 residues. On this clone itself: Its antigen remains unidentified.

The method was immunoSEQ multiplex PCR; TCRdb's version includes in-frame clones alone and lacks a portion of them. The table lists 2.3 million or so clones, approximately 95% of them singletons. The chain joins TRBV25-1 to TRBJ2-7, with TRBD2 matching 10 bases. This TCR was sampled from a man aged 18-30 years in good health. Some clones in this sample may be carry-over from other donors' samples. The material sequenced was naive CD4+ T cells from PBMCs. Described subset: CD45RA+ positively selected. The CDR3 region has the DNA TGTGCCAGCAGTGAATGGCTAGCGGGAGACAACGACGAGCAGTACTTC. Protein sequence: CASSEWLAGDNDEQYF.